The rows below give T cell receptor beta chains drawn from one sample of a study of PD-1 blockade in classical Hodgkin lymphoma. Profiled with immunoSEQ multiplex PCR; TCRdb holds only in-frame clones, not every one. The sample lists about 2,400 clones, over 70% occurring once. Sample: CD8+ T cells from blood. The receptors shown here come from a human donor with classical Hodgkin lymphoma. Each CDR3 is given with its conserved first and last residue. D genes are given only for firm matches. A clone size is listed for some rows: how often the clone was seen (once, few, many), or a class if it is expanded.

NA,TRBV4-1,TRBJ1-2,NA,CASSQDPGRADYGYTF,TGCGCCAGCAGCCAAGATCCCGGTCGGGCGGACTATGGCTACACCTTC
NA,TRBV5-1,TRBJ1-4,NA,CASSLAGSTNEKLFF,TGCGCCAGCAGCTTGGCGGGATCAACTAATGAAAAACTGTTTTTT
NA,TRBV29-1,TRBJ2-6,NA,CSVHRASIQSRANVLTF,TGCAGCGTTCACCGCGCAAGCATACAAAGTCGGGCCAACGTCCTGACTTTC
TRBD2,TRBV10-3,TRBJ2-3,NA,CAISSFAGGLNTQYF,TGTGCCATCAGTAGCTTTGCGGGGGGGCTGAATACGCAGTATTTT
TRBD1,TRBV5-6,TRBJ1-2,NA,CASRSTGDYYGYTF,TGTGCCAGCAGATCCACAGGGGACTACTATGGCTACACCTTC
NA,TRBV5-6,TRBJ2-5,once,CASSLIVRETQYF,TGTGCCAGCAGCTTGATTGTTAGGGAGACCCAGTACTTC
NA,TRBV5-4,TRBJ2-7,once,CASSRGSSYEQYF,TGTGCCAGCAGTCGAGGTAGCTCCTACGAGCAGTACTTC
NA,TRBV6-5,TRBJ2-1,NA,CASSYTLMGADEQFF,TGTGCCAGCAGTTACACCCTTATGGGGGCAGATGAGCAGTTCTTC
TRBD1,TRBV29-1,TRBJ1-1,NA,CSAVGQGGTWTEAFF,TGCAGCGCCGTTGGACAGGGGGGAACTTGGACTGAAGCTTTCTTT
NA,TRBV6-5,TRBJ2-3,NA,CASSYAQRSTDTQYF,TGTGCCAGCAGTTACGCCCAGAGGAGCACAGATACGCAGTATTTT
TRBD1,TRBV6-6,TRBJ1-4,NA,CASSSQGVGTNEKLFF,TGTGCCAGCAGTTCACAGGGGGTCGGAACTAATGAAAAACTGTTTTTT
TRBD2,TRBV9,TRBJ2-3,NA,CASSVAGREGVDTQYF,TGTGCCAGCAGCGTAGCTGGGCGGGAGGGCGTAGATACGCAGTATTTT
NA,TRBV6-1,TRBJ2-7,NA,CASSEAPQYEQYF,TGTGCCAGCAGTGAAGCGCCCCAATACGAGCAGTACTTC
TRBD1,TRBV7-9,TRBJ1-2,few,CASGGFTGDGYGYTF,TGTGCCAGCGGGGGATTTACAGGGGACGGCTATGGCTACACCTTC
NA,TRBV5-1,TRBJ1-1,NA,CASSPRTQSSEAFF,TGCGCCAGCAGCCCTCGGACTCAAAGCTCTGAAGCTTTCTTT
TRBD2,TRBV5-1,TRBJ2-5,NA,CASSLGERGAQETQYF,TGCGCCAGCAGCTTAGGAGAGCGGGGGGCCCAAGAGACCCAGTACTTC
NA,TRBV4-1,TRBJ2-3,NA,CASSQRKEGRDTQYF,TGCGCCAGCAGCCAAAGAAAGGAAGGTCGAGATACGCAGTATTTT
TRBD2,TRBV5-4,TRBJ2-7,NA,CASSWARLAPYEQYF,TGTGCCAGCAGCTGGGCCCGACTAGCTCCCTACGAGCAGTACTTC
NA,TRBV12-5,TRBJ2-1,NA,CASGLVGSSYNEQFF,TGTGCTAGTGGTTTGGTAGGGAGCTCCTACAATGAGCAGTTCTTC
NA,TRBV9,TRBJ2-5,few,CAGPLTQYF,TGTGCCGGGCCATTGACCCAGTACTTC
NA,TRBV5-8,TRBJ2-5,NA,CASSLEGGGGETQYF,TGTGCCAGCAGCTTGGAGGGGGGTGGAGGCGAGACCCAGTACTTC
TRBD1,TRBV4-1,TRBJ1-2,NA,CASSRQGEVYGYTF,TGCGCCAGCAGCCGACAGGGGGAGGTGTATGGCTACACCTTC
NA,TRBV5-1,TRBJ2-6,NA,CASSSPTDGSSGANVLTF,TGCGCCAGCAGCTCCCCGACGGACGGGAGCTCTGGGGCCAACGTCCTGACTTTC
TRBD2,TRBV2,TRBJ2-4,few,CASSMTSGRGKNIQYF,TGTGCCAGCAGTATGACTAGCGGGAGGGGCAAAAACATTCAGTACTTC
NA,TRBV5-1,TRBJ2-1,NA,CASSLARAVQHNEQFF,TGCGCCAGCAGCTTGGCCAGGGCAGTTCAACACAATGAGCAGTTCTTC
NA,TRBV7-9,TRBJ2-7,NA,CASSSDSTYEQYF,TGTGCCAGCAGCTCAGACAGCACCTACGAGCAGTACTTC
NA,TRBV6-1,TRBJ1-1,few,CASSLTANTEAFF,TGTGCCAGCAGCTTGACGGCGAACACTGAAGCTTTCTTT
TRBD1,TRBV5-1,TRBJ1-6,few,CASSLTGGAYNSPLHF,TGCGCCAGCAGTCTTACAGGGGGCGCATATAATTCACCCCTCCACTTT
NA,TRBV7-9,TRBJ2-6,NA,CASSLRTVDSGANVLTF,TGTGCCAGCAGCCTTCGGACGGTGGACTCTGGGGCCAACGTCCTGACTTTC
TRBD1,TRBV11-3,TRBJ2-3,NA,CASSLNKGGDTQYF,TGTGCCAGCAGCTTGAACAAAGGGGGCGATACGCAGTATTTT
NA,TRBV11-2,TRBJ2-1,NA,CASSLDTGGPRDEQFF,TGTGCCAGCAGCTTAGATACCGGGGGTCCGAGGGATGAGCAGTTCTTC
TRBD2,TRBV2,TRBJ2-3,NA,CASSESAGGSTDTQYF,TGTGCCAGCAGTGAAAGTGCGGGGGGTAGCACAGATACGCAGTATTTT
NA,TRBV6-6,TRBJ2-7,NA,CASSYGTDSYEQYF,TGTGCCAGCAGTTACGGGACGGACTCCTACGAGCAGTACTTC
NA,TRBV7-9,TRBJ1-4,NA,CASSFRGGRGSEKLFF,TGTGCCAGCAGCTTCCGAGGGGGGCGGGGAAGTGAAAAACTGTTTTTT
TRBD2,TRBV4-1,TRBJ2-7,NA,CASSQDSGGFYEQYF,TGCGCCAGCAGCCAAGATTCCGGGGGGTTTTACGAGCAGTACTTC
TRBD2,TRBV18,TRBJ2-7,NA,CASSLGTSGYEQYF,TGTGCCAGCTCACTAGGGACTAGCGGCTACGAGCAGTACTTC
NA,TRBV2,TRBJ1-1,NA,CASSLGRLNTEAFF,TGTGCCAGCAGCCTGGGACGGCTGAACACTGAAGCTTTCTTT
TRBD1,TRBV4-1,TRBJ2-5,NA,CASSSDRGLQETQYF,TGCGCCAGCAGCTCGGACAGGGGGCTTCAAGAGACCCAGTACTTC
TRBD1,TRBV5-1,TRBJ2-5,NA,CASSFLQGRQETQYF,TGCGCCAGCAGCTTTCTACAGGGGCGCCAAGAGACCCAGTACTTC
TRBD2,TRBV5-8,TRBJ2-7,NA,CASSDPGTSGGNYEQYF,TGTGCCAGCAGCGATCCCGGGACTAGCGGGGGGAACTACGAGCAGTACTTC
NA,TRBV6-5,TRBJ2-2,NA,CASSYSPYTGELFF,TGTGCCAGCAGTTACTCGCCATATACCGGGGAGCTGTTTTTT